This TCR beta chain emerged from a study of glioma-infiltrating T cells. Study-level points and caveats: Above-expected tissue-blood divergence occurred in all gliomas, most in low-grade ones. Very few CDR3 sequences were shared between tissue and blood.

TCR alpha and beta CDR3 regions were amplified from RNA using iRepertoire nested multiplex PCR. Tissue mRNA or PBMC total RNA, about 95-450 ng, went into one-step reverse transcription and amplification. Each CDR3 protein is one row after TCRdb ran MiXCR on the multiplex PCR reads. The sample records under 130,000 distinct CDR3 sequences, 25% to 30% being singletons. The V and J ends lost 2 bases and 13 bases respectively, with 19 bases between them. The CDR3 runs to 14 residues. Germline lookup yields CDR1 SGHKS and CDR2 YYEKEE (reference sequence). This clonotype appeared a few times. The target antigen is unknown.

This clonotype was sampled from a human donor with low-grade glioma or glioblastoma, undergoing nonglioma brain surgery, or in good health (not recorded which). The chain couples TRBV5-5 to TRBJ2-1; unclear D gene. Input material: glioma tissue, nonneoplastic brain tissue, or PBMCs (not recorded which). The CDR3 DNA is TGTGCCAGCAGCTTTAGGTCGACACAACAAAATCAGTTCTTC. Translation gives CASSFRSTQQNQFF.